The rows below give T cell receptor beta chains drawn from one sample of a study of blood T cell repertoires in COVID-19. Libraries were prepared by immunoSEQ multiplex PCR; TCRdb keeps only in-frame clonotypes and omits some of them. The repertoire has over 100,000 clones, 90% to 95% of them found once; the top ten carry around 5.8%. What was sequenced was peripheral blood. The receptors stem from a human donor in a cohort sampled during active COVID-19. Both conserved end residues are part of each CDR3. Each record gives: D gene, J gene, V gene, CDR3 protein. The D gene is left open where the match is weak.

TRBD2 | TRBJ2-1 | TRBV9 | CASSLSGSSYNEQFF
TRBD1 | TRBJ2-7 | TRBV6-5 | CASTPLGDRAYEQYF
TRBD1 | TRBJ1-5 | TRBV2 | CASSADRGNQPQHF
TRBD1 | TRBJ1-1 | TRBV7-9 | CASSYRDRVFAEAFF
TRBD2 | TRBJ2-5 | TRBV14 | CASSQDPPGRGWWETQYF
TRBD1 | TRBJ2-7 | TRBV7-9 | CASSPRDRATYEQYF
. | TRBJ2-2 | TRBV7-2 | CASSHDRSNTGELFF
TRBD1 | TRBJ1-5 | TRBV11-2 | CASSPTGASNQPQHF
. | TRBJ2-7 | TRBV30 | CAWSPQVHSYEQYF
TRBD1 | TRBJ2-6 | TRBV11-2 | CASADRDFSGANVLTF
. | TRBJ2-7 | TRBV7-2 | CASSLGGSEQYF
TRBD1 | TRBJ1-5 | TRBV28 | CASSLTGGNQPQHF
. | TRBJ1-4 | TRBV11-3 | CASSLKLDVGAEEKLFF
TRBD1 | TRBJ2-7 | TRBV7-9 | CASSPGSRAGGAHEQYF
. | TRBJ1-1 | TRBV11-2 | CASSSFAEAFF
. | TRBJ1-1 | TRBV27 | CASSLDMNTEAFF
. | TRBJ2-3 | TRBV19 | CASSSRRGDTQYF
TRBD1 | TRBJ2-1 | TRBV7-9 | CASSLQGVHNEQFF
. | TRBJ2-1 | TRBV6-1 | CASSEGEGGGSNEQFF
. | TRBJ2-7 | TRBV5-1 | CASSWDTYYEQYF
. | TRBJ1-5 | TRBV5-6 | CASSLDQDQPQHF
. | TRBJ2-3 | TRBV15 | CATSRPAVAVTDTQYF
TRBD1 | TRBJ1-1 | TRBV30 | CAWSVPGTDEAFF
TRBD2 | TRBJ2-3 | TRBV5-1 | CASSLAVTSGPGGTDTQYF
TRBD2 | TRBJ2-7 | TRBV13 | CASSPRTSGGYEQYF
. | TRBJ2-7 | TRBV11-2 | CASSLVLGGDEQYF
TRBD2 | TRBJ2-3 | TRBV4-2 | CASSQVLAGGLPDTQYF
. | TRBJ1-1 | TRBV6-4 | CASSRDRNTEAFF
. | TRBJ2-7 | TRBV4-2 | CASSQALGGLSYEQYF
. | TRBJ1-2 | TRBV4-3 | CASSQDRGLGGYTF
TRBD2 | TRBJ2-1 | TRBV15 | CATSASGRYNEQFF